The clone carrying this T cell receptor beta chain was counted many times. As yet, its antigen is unknown. The sample belongs to a study of identical twins. Germline V gene sequence: CDR1 MDHEN, CDR2 SYDVKM. The CDR3 contains 16 residues. V shed 5 bases and J shed 1 base, with 16 bases lying between them. TCRdb ran MiXCR on the 5' RACE reads and lists one entry per CDR3 protein. Of 1.5 million to 2 million distinct CDR3 sequences listed, 25% to 35% are singletons. Whole-study results and caveats: Out-of-frame alpha sequences common to twins exhibited an excess of low generation probability. In cord blood, abundant beta clonotypes had fewer insertions; memory showed no trend. Monozygotic twin pairs showed more out-of-frame TCR alpha sharing than models estimated.

The TCR sequence derives from a newborn girl in good health. This chain links TRBV28 with TRBJ2-3, with D unclear. Sequencing used cord blood. CDR3: CASSRFVVSGTDTQYF. DNA for the CDR3: TGTGCCAGCAGTAGGTTCGTTGTGTCTGGCACAGATACGCAGTATTTT.